This entry concerns a single T cell receptor beta chain. The target of this receptor is not known. Per-nucleotide qualities are absent, and no much larger clonotype sits a single base away. These data are taken from a study of human T cells and chemical hapten exposure (dated by TCRdb to about 2021). Regarding the complete study: For sensitization, 2% DPC in acetone was applied to an approximately 2 cm by approximately 2 cm area of upper inner arm skin. Patients additionally received weekly therapeutic DPC doses to the scalp throughout the approximately 25-week study period. Patch testing on the upper back used Finn chambers containing 0.01% DPC, with scoring done after 6 days according to International Contact Dermatitis Research Group standards. Blood samples were taken from patients before sensitization (week 0) and then at 2, 6 and about 24 weeks after DPC sensitization. The patient cohort, mostly female, included alopecia areata with under or over 50% scalp involvement, alopecia totalis and alopecia universalis. About 29 alopecia patients gave blood for TCR sequencing at one to four time points (pre-sensitization, 2, 6 and 24 weeks). Libraries were pooled for sequencing, and variation in per-sample TCR yields was attributed mainly to small differences in library volumes within the pool. The study tracked peripheral blood TCR repertoire changes in vivo during primary and secondary sensitization to the hapten diphenylcyclopropenone (DPC) in alopecia patients. Paper-wide results and their limitations: No change with DPC sensitization was found in the number of TCRs above 1 in 1000 frequency, and no evidence of global repertoire structure alterations was found. The number of PT1 expanded TCRs positively correlated with patch test score, significant at thresholds 8, 16 and 32 but not 4. All patients had alopecia, a presumed autoimmune disease, so their immune response might differ from that of healthy individuals. After repeated subsampling, changes were observed in the strength of the expansion versus patch-test correlation and in the threshold at which the correlation became significant. Significantly more large CDR3 similarity clusters were formed by expanded TCRs than by pre-sensitization or healthy control sets, consistent with antigen-driven responses.

The library relied on RACE. Sequencing relied on a NextSeq 500. During library preparation, unique molecular identifiers were attached to individual cDNA molecules so that TCRs could be counted in a quantitative, reproducible way. For every blood RNA sample, sequencing covered both the TCR alpha and TCR beta chains. Per the original workflow: A median of around 100,000 TCRs per sample was observed, with a range of about 20,000 to 750,000. V, J and CDR3 annotation of the TCR reads was carried out using the Decombinator software suite. To make PS versus PT1 abundance plots, every sample was subsampled to the same number of TCRs (28,000). Expanded TCRs were defined as absent before sensitization and observed at least eight times at the 2-week time point. TCRdb cleaned the public reads at Q25 with fastp, built clones with MiXCR and kept in-frame beta chains. Every distinct CDR3 protein forms one entry, paired with its most common genes and DNA. TCRdb's processing, not the authors' own work, is the source of the V and J calls. This sample has roughly 250,000 distinct CDR3 sequences in its table, and approximately 8.6% of those were observed once. About 2.5% of the sample is in the top ten clones.

What the time point label conveys for this sample: pre-sensitization, week 0. The intended sense of this specimen's treatment or condition label: therapeutic diphenylcyclopropenone sensitization with weekly scalp DPC. At each patch-test visit, blood was drawn before the patch test was applied. To be eligible, patients had to be aged 18 to 70, diagnosed with alopecia and judged suitable for DPC therapy, while pregnant patients were excluded. Total RNA was extracted from unfractionated whole blood that had been collected in Tempus Blood RNA tubes. The specimen comprised whole blood, sampled in connection with sensitization to the hapten diphenylcyclopropenone (DPC). The sequence came from a woman in her 40s with alopecia areata. Some clones in this sample may be carry-over from other donors' samples.

The bases are TGTGCAAGTCGCTTAGCAGTCTACCAGGGTCGCACTGAAGCTTTCTTT. Translated, it reads CASRLAVYQGRTEAFF. The V and J genes are TRBV12-2 and TRBJ1-1; the DNA was not used to check the table's D call, TRBD1. TRBV12-2 constitutes a pseudogene. From the cysteine up to the phenylalanine, the CDR3 has a length of 16 residues. Solely the CDR3 DNA is kept, with 48 bases framed from the first base.